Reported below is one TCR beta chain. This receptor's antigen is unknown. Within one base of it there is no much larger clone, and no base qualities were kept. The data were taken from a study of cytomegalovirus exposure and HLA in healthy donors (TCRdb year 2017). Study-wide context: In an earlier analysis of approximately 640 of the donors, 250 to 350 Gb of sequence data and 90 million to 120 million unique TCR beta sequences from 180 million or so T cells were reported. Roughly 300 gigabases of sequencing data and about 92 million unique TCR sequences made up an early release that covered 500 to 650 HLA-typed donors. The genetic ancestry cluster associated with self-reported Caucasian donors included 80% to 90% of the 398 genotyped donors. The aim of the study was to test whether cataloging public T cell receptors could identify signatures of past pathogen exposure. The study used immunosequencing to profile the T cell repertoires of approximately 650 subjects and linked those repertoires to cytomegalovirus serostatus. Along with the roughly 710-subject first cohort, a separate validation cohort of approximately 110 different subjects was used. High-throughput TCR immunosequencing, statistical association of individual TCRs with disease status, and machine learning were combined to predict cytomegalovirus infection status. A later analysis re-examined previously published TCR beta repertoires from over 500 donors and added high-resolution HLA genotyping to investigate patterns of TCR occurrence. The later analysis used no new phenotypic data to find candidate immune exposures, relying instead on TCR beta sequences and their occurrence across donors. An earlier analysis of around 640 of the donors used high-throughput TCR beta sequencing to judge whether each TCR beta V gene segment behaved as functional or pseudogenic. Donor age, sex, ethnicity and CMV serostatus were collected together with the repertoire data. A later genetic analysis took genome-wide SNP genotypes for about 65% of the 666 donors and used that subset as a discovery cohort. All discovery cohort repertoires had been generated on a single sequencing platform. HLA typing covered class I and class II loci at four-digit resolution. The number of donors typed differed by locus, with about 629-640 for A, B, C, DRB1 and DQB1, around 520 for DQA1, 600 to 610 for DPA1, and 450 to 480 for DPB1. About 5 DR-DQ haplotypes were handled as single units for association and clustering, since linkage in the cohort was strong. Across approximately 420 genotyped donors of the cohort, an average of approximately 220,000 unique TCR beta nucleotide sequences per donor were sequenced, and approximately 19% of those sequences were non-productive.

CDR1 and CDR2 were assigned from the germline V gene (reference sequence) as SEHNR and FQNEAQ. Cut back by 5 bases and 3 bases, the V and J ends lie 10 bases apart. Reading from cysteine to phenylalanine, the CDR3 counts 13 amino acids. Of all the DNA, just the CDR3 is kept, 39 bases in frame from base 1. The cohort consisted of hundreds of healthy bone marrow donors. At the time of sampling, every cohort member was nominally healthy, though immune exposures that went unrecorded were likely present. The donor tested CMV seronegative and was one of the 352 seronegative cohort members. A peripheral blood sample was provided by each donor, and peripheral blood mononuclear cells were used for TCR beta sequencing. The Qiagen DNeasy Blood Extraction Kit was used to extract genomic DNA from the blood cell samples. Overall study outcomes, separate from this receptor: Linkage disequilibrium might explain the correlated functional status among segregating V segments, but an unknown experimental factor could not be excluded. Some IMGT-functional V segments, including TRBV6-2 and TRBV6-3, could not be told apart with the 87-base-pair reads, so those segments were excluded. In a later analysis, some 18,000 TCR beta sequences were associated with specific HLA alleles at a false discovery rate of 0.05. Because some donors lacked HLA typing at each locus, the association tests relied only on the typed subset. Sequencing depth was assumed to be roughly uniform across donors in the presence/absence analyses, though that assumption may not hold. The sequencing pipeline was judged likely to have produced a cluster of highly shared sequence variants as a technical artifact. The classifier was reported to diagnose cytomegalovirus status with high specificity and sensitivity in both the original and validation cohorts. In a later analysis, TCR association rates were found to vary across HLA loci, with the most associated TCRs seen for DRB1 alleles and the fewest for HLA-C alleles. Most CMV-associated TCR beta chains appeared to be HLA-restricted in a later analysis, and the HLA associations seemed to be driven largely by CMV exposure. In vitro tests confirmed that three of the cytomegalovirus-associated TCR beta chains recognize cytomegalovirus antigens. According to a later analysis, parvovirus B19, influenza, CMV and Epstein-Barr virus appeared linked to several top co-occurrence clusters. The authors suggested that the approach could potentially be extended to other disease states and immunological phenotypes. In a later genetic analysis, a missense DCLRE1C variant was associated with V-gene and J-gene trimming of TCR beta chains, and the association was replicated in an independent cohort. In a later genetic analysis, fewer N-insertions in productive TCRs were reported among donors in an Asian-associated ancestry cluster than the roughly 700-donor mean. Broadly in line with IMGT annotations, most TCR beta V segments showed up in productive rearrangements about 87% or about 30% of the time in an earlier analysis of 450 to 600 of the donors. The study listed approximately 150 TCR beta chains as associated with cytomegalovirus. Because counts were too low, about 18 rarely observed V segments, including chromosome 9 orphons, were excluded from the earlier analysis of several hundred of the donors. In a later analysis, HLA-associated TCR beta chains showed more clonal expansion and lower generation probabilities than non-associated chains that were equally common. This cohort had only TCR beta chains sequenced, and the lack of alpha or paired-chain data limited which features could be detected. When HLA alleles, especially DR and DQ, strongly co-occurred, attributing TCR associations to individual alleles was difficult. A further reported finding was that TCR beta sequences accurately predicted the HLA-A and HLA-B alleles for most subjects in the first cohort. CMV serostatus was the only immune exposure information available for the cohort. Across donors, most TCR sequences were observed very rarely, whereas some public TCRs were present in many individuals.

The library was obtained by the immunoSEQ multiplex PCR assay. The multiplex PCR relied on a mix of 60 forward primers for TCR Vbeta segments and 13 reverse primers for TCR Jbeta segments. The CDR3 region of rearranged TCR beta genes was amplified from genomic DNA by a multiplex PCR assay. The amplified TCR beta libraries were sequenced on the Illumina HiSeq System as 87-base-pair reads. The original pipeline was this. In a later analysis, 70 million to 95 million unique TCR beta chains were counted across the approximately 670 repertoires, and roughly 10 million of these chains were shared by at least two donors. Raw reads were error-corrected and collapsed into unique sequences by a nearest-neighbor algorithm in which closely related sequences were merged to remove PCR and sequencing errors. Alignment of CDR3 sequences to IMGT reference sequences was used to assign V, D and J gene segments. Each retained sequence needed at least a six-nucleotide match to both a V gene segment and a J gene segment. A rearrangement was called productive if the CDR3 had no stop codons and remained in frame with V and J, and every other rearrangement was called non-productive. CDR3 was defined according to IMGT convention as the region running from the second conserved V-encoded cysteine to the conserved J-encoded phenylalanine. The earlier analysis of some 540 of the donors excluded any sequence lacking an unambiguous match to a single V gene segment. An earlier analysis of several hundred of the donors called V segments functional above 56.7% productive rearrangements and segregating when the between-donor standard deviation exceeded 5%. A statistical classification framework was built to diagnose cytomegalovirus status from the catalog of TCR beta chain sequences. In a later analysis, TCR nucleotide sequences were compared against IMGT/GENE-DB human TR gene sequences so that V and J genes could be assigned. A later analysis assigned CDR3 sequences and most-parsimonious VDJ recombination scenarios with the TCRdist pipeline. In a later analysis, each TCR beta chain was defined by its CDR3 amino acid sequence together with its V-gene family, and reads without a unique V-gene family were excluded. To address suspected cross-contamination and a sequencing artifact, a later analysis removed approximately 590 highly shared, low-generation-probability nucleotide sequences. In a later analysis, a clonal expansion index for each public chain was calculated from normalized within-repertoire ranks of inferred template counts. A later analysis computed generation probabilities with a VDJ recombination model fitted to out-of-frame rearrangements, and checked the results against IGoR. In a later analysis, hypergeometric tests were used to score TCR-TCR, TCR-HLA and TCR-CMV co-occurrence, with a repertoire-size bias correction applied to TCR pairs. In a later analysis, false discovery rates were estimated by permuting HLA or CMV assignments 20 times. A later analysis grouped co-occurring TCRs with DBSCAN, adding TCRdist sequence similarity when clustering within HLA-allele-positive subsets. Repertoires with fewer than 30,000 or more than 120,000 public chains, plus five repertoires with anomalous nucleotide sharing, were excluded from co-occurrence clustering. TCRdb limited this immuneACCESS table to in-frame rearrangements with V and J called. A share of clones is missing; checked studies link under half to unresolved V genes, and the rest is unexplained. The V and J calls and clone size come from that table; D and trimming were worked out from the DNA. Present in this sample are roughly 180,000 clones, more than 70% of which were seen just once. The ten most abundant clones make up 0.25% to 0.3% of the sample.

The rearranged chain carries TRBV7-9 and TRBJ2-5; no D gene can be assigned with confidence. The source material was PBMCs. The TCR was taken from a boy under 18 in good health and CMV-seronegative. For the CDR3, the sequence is CASSTQTEETQYF. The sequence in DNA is TGTGCCAGCAGCACGCAGACTGAAGAGACCCAGTACTTC.